The clone carrying this TCR beta chain turned up a few times. The antigen is unknown. Template switching with 5'RACE generated the TCR cDNA and added a universal primer site and UMIs. TCRdb processed the 5' RACE reads anew with MiXCR; each CDR3 protein has one entry. This table has about 430,000 distinct CDR3 sequences, around 20% appearing once. The data derive from a study of T cells after yellow fever vaccination. Study conclusions and caveats: Subsequent to the booster, the majority of primary-vaccination clones reappeared (around 96% CD4, 85% to 90% CD8). A secondary response was less intense yet reached its peak sooner, at day 5 versus 15.

Germline lookup yields CDR1 SGHNT and CDR2 YENEEA. The CDR3 is made up of 13 amino acids. Trimming removed 5 bases from V and 6 bases from J, with 10 bases in between. The source is a man aged 18 to 29 who received the YFV17D yellow fever vaccine. The material was PBMCs, obtained before the yellow fever booster vaccination. This chain joins TRBV11-3 and TRBJ2-2; D is unclear. CDR3 bases: TGTGCCAGCAGCCCGACACCACCCGGGGAGCTGTTTTTT. This codes for CASSPTPPGELFF.